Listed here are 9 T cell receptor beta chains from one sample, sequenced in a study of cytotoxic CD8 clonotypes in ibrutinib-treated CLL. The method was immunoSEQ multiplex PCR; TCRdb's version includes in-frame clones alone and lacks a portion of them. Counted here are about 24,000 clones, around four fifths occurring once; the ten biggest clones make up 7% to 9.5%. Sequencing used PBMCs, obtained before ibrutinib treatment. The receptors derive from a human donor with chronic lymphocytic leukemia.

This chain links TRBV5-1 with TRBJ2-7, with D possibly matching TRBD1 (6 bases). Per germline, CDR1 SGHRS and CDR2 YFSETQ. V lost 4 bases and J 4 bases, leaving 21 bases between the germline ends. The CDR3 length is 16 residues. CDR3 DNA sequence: TGCGCCAGCAGCCTGGAGTGGGCACAGGGTTGGTACGAGCAGTACTTC. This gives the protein CASSLEWAQGWYEQYF.

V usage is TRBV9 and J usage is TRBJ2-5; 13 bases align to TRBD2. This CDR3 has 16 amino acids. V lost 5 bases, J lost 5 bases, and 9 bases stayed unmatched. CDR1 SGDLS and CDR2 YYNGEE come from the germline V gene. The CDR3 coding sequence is TGTGCCAGCAGACCGGGACTAGCGGGATTAGGGGAGACCCAGTACTTC. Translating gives CASRPGLAGLGETQYF.

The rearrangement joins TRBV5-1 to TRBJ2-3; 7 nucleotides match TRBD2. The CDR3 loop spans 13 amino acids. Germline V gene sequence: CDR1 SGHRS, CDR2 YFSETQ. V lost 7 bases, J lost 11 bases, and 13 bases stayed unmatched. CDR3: CASQVAGLDLQYF. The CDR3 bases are TGCGCCAGCCAAGTAGCGGGCCTAGACTTGCAGTATTTT.

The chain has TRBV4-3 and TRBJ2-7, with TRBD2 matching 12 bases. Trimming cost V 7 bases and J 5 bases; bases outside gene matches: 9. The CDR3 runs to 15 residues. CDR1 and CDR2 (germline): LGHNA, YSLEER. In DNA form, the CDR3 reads TGCGCCAGCACACCGACTAGCGGGAGTTACCACGAGCAGTACTTC. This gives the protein CASTPTSGSYHEQYF.

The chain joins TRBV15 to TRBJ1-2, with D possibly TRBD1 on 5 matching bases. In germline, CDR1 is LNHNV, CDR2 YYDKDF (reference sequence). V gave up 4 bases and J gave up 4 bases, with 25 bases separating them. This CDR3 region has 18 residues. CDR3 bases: TGTGCCACCAGCACTGGTATACCGGGACCCCGAAGTGGCTATGGCTACACCTTC. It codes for CATSTGIPGPRSGYGYTF.

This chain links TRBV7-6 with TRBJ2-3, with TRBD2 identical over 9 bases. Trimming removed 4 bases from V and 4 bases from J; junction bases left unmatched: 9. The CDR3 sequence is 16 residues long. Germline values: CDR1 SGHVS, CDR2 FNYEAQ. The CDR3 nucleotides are TGTGCCAGCAGCTCGATAGCGGGAGAGGGCGCAGATACGCAGTATTTT. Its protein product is CASSSIAGEGADTQYF.

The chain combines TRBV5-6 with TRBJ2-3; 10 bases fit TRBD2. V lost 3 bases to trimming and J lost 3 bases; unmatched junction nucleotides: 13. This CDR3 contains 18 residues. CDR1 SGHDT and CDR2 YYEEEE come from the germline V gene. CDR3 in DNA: TGTGCCAGCAGCTGGTGGGTAGCGGGAGGTTTTCGAACAGATACGCAGTATTTT. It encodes CASSWWVAGGFRTDTQYF.

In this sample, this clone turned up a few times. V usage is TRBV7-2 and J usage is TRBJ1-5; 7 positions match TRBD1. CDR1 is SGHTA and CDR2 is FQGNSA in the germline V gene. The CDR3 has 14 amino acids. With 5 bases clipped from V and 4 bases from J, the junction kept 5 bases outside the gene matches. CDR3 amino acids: CASSRDRVNQPQHF. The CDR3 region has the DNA TGTGCCAGCAGCCGGGACAGAGTTAATCAGCCCCAGCATTTT.

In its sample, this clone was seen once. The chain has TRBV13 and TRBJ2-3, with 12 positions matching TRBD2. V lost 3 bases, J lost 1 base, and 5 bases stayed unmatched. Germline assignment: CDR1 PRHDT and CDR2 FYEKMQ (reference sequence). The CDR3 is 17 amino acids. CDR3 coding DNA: TGTGCCAGCAGCTTCCTCCTAGCGGGAGGGGGCACAGATACGCAGTATTTT. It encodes CASSFLLAGGGTDTQYF.